These 9 T cell receptor beta chains share one sample of origin, sequenced in a study of cytomegalovirus exposure and HLA in healthy donors. Sequencing was performed with immunoSEQ multiplex PCR; in TCRdb, only in-frame clones are kept and a portion is missing. The data contain over 150,000 clones, roughly 85% of them singletons. The sequencing input was PBMCs. The receptors come from a man between 18 and 29 years old in good health and CMV-seropositive.

The CDR3 sequence is CASSFSGTSYEQYF. CDR3 DNA: TGTGCCAGCAGCTTTAGCGGGACCTCCTACGAGCAGTACTTC. The chain carries TRBV5-4 and TRBJ2-7, with TRBD2 identical over 8 bases. V gave up 2 bases and J gave up 0 bases; unmatched junction bases: 1. The CDR3 extends over 14 amino acids. Germline CDR1 is SGHNT and CDR2 is YYREEE (reference sequence).

This rearrangement joins TRBV5-6 to TRBJ2-5; 7 nucleotides align to TRBD2. The CDR3 spans 15 residues. V shed 5 bases, J shed 1 base, and the junction held 8 bases outside the gene matches. Germline assignment: CDR1 SGHDT and CDR2 YYEEEE. CDR3 region: CASRIGPGGQETQYF. As DNA, the CDR3 is TGTGCCAGCAGGATCGGCCCGGGAGGCCAAGAGACCCAGTACTTC.

This chain links TRBV6-1 with TRBJ2-2; a weak D match, TRBD2 (5 bases). The CDR3 totals 15 residues. Germline CDR1 MNHNS, CDR2 SASEGT. Trimming took off 3 bases at V and 5 bases at J, with 13 bases between the two ends. The CDR3 nucleotides are TGTGCCAGCAGTGAGCTGGCTAGCCAAACCGGGGAGCTGTTTTTT. Protein product: CASSELASQTGELFF.

The V call is TRBV6-6, the J call TRBJ2-2, with 12 bases identical to TRBD2. Germline CDR1 and CDR2: MNHNY and SVGAGI (reference sequence). This CDR3 contains 15 residues. The junction had 2 bases not matched to a gene; V was cut back by 2 bases and J by 7 bases. DNA for the CDR3: TGTGCCAGCAGTTACACTAGCGGGGGGAACGGGGAGCTGTTTTTT. Encoded protein: CASSYTSGGNGELFF.

CDR3: CSAREYNEQFF. DNA of the CDR3: TGCAGCGCGAGAGAGTACAATGAGCAGTTCTTC. This sequence joins TRBV29-1 and TRBJ2-1; D unclear. The CDR3 consists of 11 residues. V was shortened by 7 bases and J by 4 bases, with 8 bases between the two germline ends. Germline V CDR1 and CDR2: SQVTM, ANQGSEA.

This clone was counted a few times. This chain joins TRBV5-4 and TRBJ1-1; D is unresolved. The CDR3 length is 12 residues. The germline V gene has CDR1 SGHNT and CDR2 YYREEE (reference sequence). V was clipped by 0 bases and J by 8 bases, with 8 bases between them. The chain's CDR3 is CASSLDSGEAFF. The CDR3, as DNA: TGTGCCAGCAGCTTGGACTCAGGAGAAGCTTTCTTT.

The chain links TRBV28 to TRBJ1-1; perhaps TRBD1 as D (5 bases). There are 15 residues in the CDR3. V lost 6 bases and J lost 10, with 24 bases in between. Germline loops: CDR1 MDHEN, CDR2 SYDVKM. The CDR3: CASSPAGAPGKVAFF. The DNA of the CDR3 is TGTGCCAGCAGCCCCGCTGGGGCCCCCGGAAAGGTAGCTTTCTTT.

In this sample, this clone turned up once. In DNA, the CDR3 is TGTGCCAGCAGCTTGGGAGTCGCGAACACCGGGGAGCTGTTTTTT. Its protein product is CASSLGVANTGELFF. This chain joins TRBV5-8 and TRBJ2-2; no reliable D call. The length of the CDR3 is 15 residues. Trimming pared 0 bases from V and 0 bases from J, leaving 6 bases between. From germline, CDR1 is SGHTS and CDR2 YDEGEE.

J is TRBJ2-2 and V is TRBV5-6, with TRBD1 identical over 7 bases. This CDR3 contains 15 residues. With V trimmed by 4 bases and J by 3 bases, 6 bases remained unmatched. The germline gives CDR1 SGHDT, CDR2 YYEEEE. CDR3 region: CASSPTGRYTGELFF. The CDR3 DNA is TGTGCCAGCAGCCCGACAGGGCGGTACACCGGGGAGCTGTTTTTT.